Shown below are 10 T cell receptor beta chains from a single sample sequenced in a study of siplizumab effects on memory and regulatory T cells. TCRdb keeps only in-frame clones here, not all; method: immunoSEQ multiplex PCR. The sample lists roughly 100,000 clones, about 94% seen once, with 1.1% in the top ten. The sequenced sample was CD4+ T cells sorted from blood. Receptor source: a human donor in good health.

The chain carries TRBV5-8 and TRBJ2-5, with TRBD2 as a possible D gene (6 bases). CDR1 SGHTS and CDR2 YDEGEE come from the germline V gene. Trimming left V 2 bases short and J 7 bases short, with 12 bases between. The CDR3 covers 13 residues. The CDR3 loop is CASSFVTGGTQYF. CDR3 nucleotide sequence: TGTGCCAGCAGCTTTGTAACCGGGGGGACCCAGTACTTC.

V is TRBV6-1 and J is TRBJ2-7, with 10 bases fitting TRBD2. The germline V gene has CDR1 MNHNS and CDR2 SASEGT. V was clipped by 2 bases and J by 3 bases; unmatched bases: 4. This CDR3 has 15 amino acids. CDR3 nucleotide sequence: TGTGCCAGCAGTGAAAATCTAGCGGGAGTCTACGAGCAGTACTTC. Its translation: CASSENLAGVYEQYF.

Here the CDR3 DNA reads TGTGCCAGCAGCAAAAGGTCGACCCTTCAGGAGCAGTTCTTC. As protein: CASSKRSTLQEQFF. The chain uses TRBV7-9 and TRBJ2-1; D unclear. The CDR3 loop spans 14 amino acids. Looked up from germline, CDR1 is SEHNR and CDR2 is FQNEAQ (reference sequence). Deletions cut 5 bases from V and 10 bases from J, with 18 bases between. Looking up the rest from reference TRBV7-9 and TRBJ2-1 gives the full variable domain: DTGVSQNPRHKITKRGQNVTFRCDPISEHNRLYWYRQTLGQGPEFLTYFQNEAQLEKSRLLSDRFSAERPKGSFSTLEIQRTEQGDSAMYLCASSKRSTLQEQFFGPGTRLTVL.

The V gene is TRBV2, the J gene TRBJ1-1; no firm D call. Trimming pared 5 bases from V and 8 bases from J, leaving 9 bases between. From germline, CDR1 is SNHLY and CDR2 FYNNEI. The CDR3 totals 11 residues. The CDR3 DNA follows: TGTGCCAGCAGTCCCGCCCGGGAAGCTTTCTTT. This codes for CASSPAREAFF. Based on the CDR3 plus reference TRBV2 and TRBJ1-1, the full variable domain is EPEVTQTPSHQVTQMGQEVILRCVPISNHLYFYWYRQILGQKVEFLVSFYNNEISEKSEIFDDQFSVERPDGSNFTLKIRSTKLEDSAMYFCASSPAREAFFGQGTRLTVV.

The CDR3: CASSEAYRGGYTF. The CDR3 DNA is TGTGCCAGCAGTGAAGCGTACAGGGGTGGCTACACCTTC. This chain connects TRBV6-1 to TRBJ1-2, with 7 bases that match TRBD1. The CDR3 runs 13 residues. The V gene end was trimmed by 0 bases and the J gene end by 7 bases; junction bases not matched to a gene: 2. Per germline, CDR1 MNHNS and CDR2 SASEGT.

The chain recombines TRBV19 with TRBJ2-5; 9 positions agree with TRBD2. This CDR3 comprises 15 residues. CDR1 is LNHDA and CDR2 is SQIVND in the germline V gene (reference sequence). Trimming took 5 bases from V and 4 from J; bases not matched to a gene: 8. The CDR3, as DNA: TGTGCCAGTAGTCGTAGCGGGGGCTCCCTAGAGACCCAGTACTTC. Translation: CASSRSGGSLETQYF.

The gene calls are TRBV5-4 and TRBJ1-3; no firm D call. This CDR3 comprises 15 residues. V lost 0 bases and J lost 2, with 9 bases in between. CDR1 is SGHNT, CDR2 YYREEE, per germline (reference sequence). The CDR3 DNA follows: TGTGCCAGCAGCTTGGGGCCGCTTACTGGAAACACCATATATTTT. It specifies CASSLGPLTGNTIYF.

This clone was counted a few times. The V and J genes are TRBV5-1 and TRBJ2-5; 7 bases map to TRBD1. The junction had 9 bases not matched to a gene; V was cut back by 4 bases and J by 3 bases. The CDR3 is 15 amino acids. CDR1 and CDR2 (germline): SGHRS, YFSETQ. This CDR3 is CASSLGTAVKETQYF. In DNA form, the CDR3 reads TGCGCCAGCAGCCTCGGGACAGCGGTCAAAGAGACCCAGTACTTC.

The gene calls are TRBV30 and TRBJ1-5, with 9 nucleotides matching TRBD1. Per germline, CDR1 GTSNPN and CDR2 SVGIG (reference sequence). This CDR3 region has 15 residues. V trimming: 1 base; J trimming: 1 base; junction bases outside the gene matches: 2. Written as DNA, the CDR3 is TGTGCCTGGAGTGAACAGGGGGCCAGCAATCAGCCCCAGCATTTT. Protein: CAWSEQGASNQPQHF.

The chain recombines TRBV20-1 with TRBJ2-3, with unresolved D. The CDR3 has 11 residues. With 5 bases removed from V and 4 bases from J, the gap between germline ends came to 7 bases. CDR1 is DFQATT and CDR2 is SNEGSKA in the germline V gene (reference sequence). In nucleotides, the CDR3 is TGCAGTGCTCCGCTCCCAGATACGCAGTATTTT. It encodes CSAPLPDTQYF.